One sample yielded the 27 T cell receptor beta chains listed below, sequenced in a study of CD4 T cells in relation to SARS-CoV-2 and coronaviruses. TCRdb keeps only in-frame clones here, not all; method: immunoSEQ multiplex PCR. The profile shows roughly 36,000 clones, 70% to 90% of them singletons. Material for sequencing was memory CD4+ T cells from PBMCs. Receptor source: an adult with COVID-19.

The gene calls are TRBV5-1 and TRBJ2-5; D is perhaps TRBD2 (6 bases). Germline CDR1 is SGHRS and CDR2 is YFSETQ. Trimming removed 4 bases at V and 4 bases at J, with 11 bases between. There are 13 residues in the CDR3. The CDR3 coding sequence is TGCGCCAGCAGCCGGGAGCTCTCAGAGACCCAGTACTTC. Its protein is CASSRELSETQYF.

This sequence joins TRBV11-2 and TRBJ1-6; TRBD1 matches at 8 bases. CDR3 length: 16 residues. V trimming: 5 bases; J trimming: 7 bases; junction bases outside the gene matches: 10. Looked up from germline, CDR1 is SGHAT and CDR2 is FQNNGV. The DNA of the CDR3 is TGTGCCAGCAGCGATCAGACAGGGGTTGCGAATTCACCCCTCCACTTT. As protein: CASSDQTGVANSPLHF.

J is TRBJ2-1 and V is TRBV19; TRBD2 agrees at 10 bases. After removal of 6 bases from V and 8 bases from J, the junction contained 7 bases not matched to a gene. The CDR3 has 14 residues. Germline V gene sequence: CDR1 LNHDA, CDR2 SQIVND (reference sequence). CDR3 sequence reads: CASRTGTSADEQFF. CDR3 sequence (DNA): TGTGCCAGTAGAACCGGGACTAGCGCGGATGAGCAGTTCTTC.

This clone showed up just a few times. The chain carries TRBV2 and TRBJ1-1; 7 bases line up with TRBD1. CDR1 is SNHLY, CDR2 FYNNEI, per germline. After removal of 6 bases from V and 0 bases from J, the junction contained 4 bases not matched to a gene. The CDR3 runs to 14 residues. The CDR3 protein is CASRNRGLNTEAFF. For the CDR3, the DNA is TGTGCCAGCAGAAACAGGGGCTTGAACACTGAAGCTTTCTTT.

This sequence joins TRBV7-3 and TRBJ2-1, with D tentatively TRBD2 (5 bases). V lost 5 bases and J 6 bases, leaving 11 bases between the germline ends. This CDR3 is built from 13 residues. CDR1 and CDR2 from the germline V gene are SGHTA and FQGTGA. For the CDR3, the DNA is TGTGCCAGCAGCCCCACTAGAAGCAATGAGCAGTTCTTC. Translation gives CASSPTRSNEQFF.

The chain carries TRBV21-1 and TRBJ1-3. TRBV21-1 is a recognized pseudogene. CDR3 length: 13 residues. This CDR3 is CASSKGSGNTIYF. The DNA of the CDR3 is TGTGCCAGCAGCAAAGGGTCTGGAAACACCATATATTTT.

The CDR3 bases are TGTGCCAGCAGTTTAAGGGCACCCTCCTACGAGCAGTACTTC. Its protein is CASSLRAPSYEQYF. The gene calls are TRBV28 and TRBJ2-7, with no clear D. Trimming shortened V by 2 bases and J by 0 bases, and 8 bases separated the two germline ends. CDR1 and CDR2 from the germline V gene are MDHEN and SYDVKM. This CDR3 comprises 14 residues.

The chain links TRBV5-1 to TRBJ2-7, with a tentative D call TRBD2 (6 bases). CDR3 size: 14 residues. V lost 4 bases, J lost 4 bases, and 15 bases lay in between. The germline V gene has CDR1 SGHRS and CDR2 YFSETQ. CDR3 nucleotides: TGCGCCAGCAGCCTTGGAGGGCCCTCTTACGAGCAGTACTTC. Its protein product is CASSLGGPSYEQYF.

V gene TRBV30 combines with J gene TRBJ2-7; 7 bases match TRBD1. V lost 1 base and J lost 4; bases outside the gene matches: 7. CDR1 and CDR2 from the germline V gene are GTSNPN and SVGIG (reference sequence). The CDR3 has 14 amino acids. CDR3 loop: CAWSAGTDRYEQYF. CDR3 DNA sequence: TGTGCCTGGAGTGCCGGGACAGACAGGTACGAGCAGTACTTC.

The rearrangement uses TRBV28 and TRBJ2-7; D unresolved. Germline V gene sequence: CDR1 MDHEN, CDR2 SYDVKM. The V end lost 5 bases, the J end lost 3 bases, and 11 bases lay between the germline ends. This CDR3 comprises 13 residues. CDR3 sequence (DNA): TGTGCCAGCAGTGGAGTCTTGGACTACGAGCAGTACTTC. This gives the protein CASSGVLDYEQYF.

The chain employs TRBV28 and TRBJ2-3; 7 bases line up with TRBD1. The CDR3 has 15 amino acids. Trimming at V came to 6 bases and at J to 0 bases, leaving 6 bases not matched to a gene. The germline gives CDR1 MDHEN, CDR2 SYDVKM. The CDR3 DNA sequence: TGTGCCAGCAGGCCCCGGGACAGAAGCACAGATACGCAGTATTTT. It yields the protein CASRPRDRSTDTQYF.

The V gene is TRBV2, the J gene TRBJ2-5; the match to TRBD1 covers 7 bases. The CDR3 spans 15 residues. The V gene's germline CDR1 is SNHLY and CDR2 FYNNEI. The V segment lost 3 bases and the J segment 5 bases; nucleotides outside the gene matches: 9. The CDR3 nucleotides read TGTGCCAGCAGTGAGTTAAGGGGGCTGGGGGAGACCCAGTACTTC. Translated, it gives CASSELRGLGETQYF.

The chain couples TRBV10-2 to TRBJ2-3, with 12 positions matching TRBD2. The V segment lost 4 bases and the J segment 2 bases; nucleotides outside the gene matches: 10. Germline V lookup: CDR1 WSHSY, CDR2 SAAADI. The CDR3 sequence is 18 residues long. In DNA, the CDR3 is TGCGCCAGCAGTGGAACGAGGACTAGCGGGACACCCACAGATACGCAGTATTTT. Its translation: CASSGTRTSGTPTDTQYF.

The chain couples TRBV3-1 (or the pseudogene TRBV3-2) to TRBJ2-2; D is ambiguous. The CDR3 spans 13 residues. Germline V gene lookup returns CDR1 LGHDT and CDR2 YNNKEL (reference sequence). The V end lost 1 base, the J end lost 5 bases, and 5 bases lay between the germline ends. DNA for the CDR3: TGTGCCAGCAGCCAAGGTACTACCGGGGAGCTGTTTTTT. As protein: CASSQGTTGELFF.

The rearrangement links TRBV6-5 to TRBJ2-7; D could derive from TRBD1 or TRBD2 (7 bases each). The length of the CDR3 is 14 residues. The V and J ends lost 6 bases and 7 bases respectively, with 19 bases between them. Germline V CDR1 and CDR2: MNHEY, SVGAGI. The CDR3 DNA reads as TGTGCCAGCAGCCCGGGGCAGGGGGGGCGGGAGCAGTACTTC. This codes for CASSPGQGGREQYF.

In its sample, this clone was seen once. The chain is built from TRBV3-1 (or the pseudogene TRBV3-2) and TRBJ2-2; D uncertain. This CDR3 is built from 14 residues. Trimming removed 2 bases at V and 4 bases at J, with 8 bases between. The germline gives CDR1 LGHDT, CDR2 YNNKEL (reference sequence). CDR3 region: CASSQTDGTGELFF. CDR3 bases: TGTGCCAGCAGCCAAACGGACGGCACCGGGGAGCTGTTTTTT.

The chain couples TRBV27 to TRBJ2-7, with D possibly matching TRBD1 (6 bases). CDR1 and CDR2 from the germline V gene are MNHEY and SMNVEV (reference sequence). The V and J ends lost 0 bases and 5 bases respectively, with 20 bases between them. The CDR3 extends over 17 amino acids. The CDR3 DNA reads as TGTGCCAGCAGTTTATCGGCAGGGGCCACTATTTTGAACGAGCAGTACTTC. Translating it yields CASSLSAGATILNEQYF.

The rearrangement uses TRBV18 and TRBJ2-7, with D unclear. This CDR3 contains 14 residues. V was shortened by 3 bases and J by 2 bases, with 11 bases between the two germline ends. CDR1 is KGHSH and CDR2 is LQKENI in the germline V gene. The CDR3 DNA reads TGTGCCAGCTCACCTGGGCGAGGAGCCTACGAGCAGTACTTC. Protein: CASSPGRGAYEQYF.

The genes are TRBV6-5 and TRBJ2-7, with a tentative D call TRBD2 (6 bases). This CDR3 has 16 residues. Between the trimmed V and J ends, which lost 0 bases and 2 bases, there was a span of 14 bases. CDR1 is MNHEY and CDR2 is SVGAGI in the germline V gene. Here the CDR3 DNA reads TGTGCCAGCAGTTACTCCCGGGGGTTGTGGACCTACGAGCAGTACTTC. It is translated as CASSYSRGLWTYEQYF.

The genes are TRBV28 and TRBJ2-2; TRBD1 matches 8 bases. This CDR3 region has 17 residues. CDR1 and CDR2 from the germline V gene are MDHEN and SYDVKM. Trimming removed 6 bases from V and 5 bases from J; junction bases left unmatched: 14. The CDR3 DNA is TGTGCCAGCAGGGCTGAGCAGGGGGCGCTTCGAACCGGGGAGCTGTTTTTT. As protein: CASRAEQGALRTGELFF.

V gene TRBV7-2 combines with J gene TRBJ2-1; 10 bases fit TRBD2. Trimming at V came to 4 bases and at J to 4 bases, leaving 4 bases not matched to a gene. Germline CDR1 and CDR2: SGHTA and FQGNSA. This CDR3 spans 15 amino acids. CDR3 loop: CASSWTSGTYNEQFF. The DNA for the CDR3 is TGTGCCAGCAGCTGGACTAGCGGAACTTACAATGAGCAGTTCTTC.

The J gene is TRBJ2-3, the V gene TRBV7-8; 7 nucleotides line up with TRBD2. The ends lost 3 bases at V and 1 base at J; junction bases unmatched: 4. CDR3 size: 15 residues. Germline V gene lookup returns CDR1 SGHVS and CDR2 FQNEAQ. The CDR3 DNA is TGTGCCAGCAGCTTCTCGGGACTACGCACAGATACGCAGTATTTT. It codes for CASSFSGLRTDTQYF.

The V call is TRBV11-1, the J call TRBJ1-4, with D uncertain. The length of the CDR3 is 16 residues. The germline CDR1 and CDR2 sequences are SGHAT and FQDESV (reference sequence). With 4 bases removed from V and 0 bases from J, the gap between germline ends came to 12 bases. The chain's CDR3 is CASSSLYSATNEKLFF. The CDR3 DNA reads TGTGCCAGCAGCTCTCTTTACAGTGCAACTAATGAAAAACTGTTTTTT.

The gene calls are TRBV7-8 and TRBJ1-5; tentative D call: TRBD1 (5 bases). V dropped 2 bases and J dropped 6 bases, with 8 bases sitting between them. In germline, CDR1 is SGHVS, CDR2 FQNEAQ. The CDR3 sequence is 13 residues long. This CDR3 reads CASSLTGRQPQHF. CDR3 nucleotides: TGTGCCAGCAGCTTAACGGGGCGTCAGCCCCAGCATTTT.

The V call is TRBV7-3, the J call TRBJ2-6, with D possibly matching TRBD1 (6 bases). The germline V gene encodes CDR1 SGHTA and CDR2 FQGTGA. V lost 5 bases and J lost 2, with 16 bases in between. The CDR3 runs to 17 residues. CDR3 sequence: CASSPTGTLTGANVLTF. The CDR3 DNA follows: TGTGCCAGCAGCCCAACAGGGACCCTTACTGGGGCCAACGTCCTGACTTTC.

The V call is TRBV19, the J call TRBJ1-5; D is uncertain. The V end was cut by 5 bases, the J end by 0 bases, with 11 bases between. The germline CDR1 and CDR2 sequences are LNHDA and SQIVND (reference sequence). CDR3 length equals 15 residues. CDR3 coding DNA: TGTGCCAGTAGTGCCGGTACATATAGCAATCAGCCCCAGCATTTT. Its protein product is CASSAGTYSNQPQHF.

The chain couples TRBV7-8 to TRBJ2-5; a possible D gene is TRBD2 (5 bases). Germline-derived CDR1 and CDR2 are SGHVS and FQNEAQ. The length of the CDR3 is 16 residues. Trimming took off 0 bases at V and 5 bases at J, with 16 bases between the two ends. CDR3 residues: CASSLALTGKGETQYF. The CDR3, as DNA: TGTGCCAGCAGCTTAGCGTTGACCGGGAAGGGTGAGACCCAGTACTTC.